This TCR beta chain was recorded in a study of cytomegalovirus exposure and HLA in healthy donors. General study results and limits: Reportedly, HLA-A and HLA-B alleles of most subjects were accurately predicted from TCR beta. In vitro experiments confirmed that three CMV-associated chains were specific for CMV antigens. It was reported that the classifier diagnosed cytomegalovirus status with high specificity and sensitivity in both the original and validation cohorts.

The CDR3 has 17 residues. Trimming stripped 1 base from V and 4 bases from J, with 18 bases between. From germline, CDR1 is PRHDT and CDR2 FYEKMQ (reference sequence). Concerning this clone: Its antigen is undetermined.

Donors showed nominal health when sampled, although they likely had unrecorded immune exposures. PCR used 60 Vbeta primers and 13 Jbeta primers. Sequenced by immunoSEQ multiplex PCR; TCRdb stores in-frame clones only, minus some. In the table there are hundreds of thousands of clones, approximately 90% of which are singletons. The sequence was obtained from a woman aged 18-29 years in good health and CMV-seronegative. The J gene is TRBJ2-3, the V gene TRBV13, with TRBD2 as a possible D gene (5 bases). Sequencing input: PBMCs. The DNA for the CDR3 is TGTGCCAGCAGCTTAGCTGTCAAGCCTTCCGGGGCAGATACGCAGTATTTT. As protein: CASSLAVKPSGADTQYF.